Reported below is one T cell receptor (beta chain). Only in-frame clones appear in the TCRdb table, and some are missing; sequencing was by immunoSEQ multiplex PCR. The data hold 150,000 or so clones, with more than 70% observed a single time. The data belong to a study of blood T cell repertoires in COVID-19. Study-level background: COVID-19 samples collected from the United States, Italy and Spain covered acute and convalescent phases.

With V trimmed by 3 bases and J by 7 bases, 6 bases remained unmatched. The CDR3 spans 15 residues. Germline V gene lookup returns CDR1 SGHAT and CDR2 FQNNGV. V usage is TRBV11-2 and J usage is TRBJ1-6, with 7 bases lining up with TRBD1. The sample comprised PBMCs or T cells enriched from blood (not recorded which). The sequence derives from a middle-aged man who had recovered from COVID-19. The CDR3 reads CASSFRGTENSPLHF. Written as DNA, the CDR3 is TGTGCCAGCAGCTTTCGGGGGACAGAAAATTCACCCCTCCACTTT.